This T cell receptor (beta chain) was identified in a study of Graves' ophthalmopathy and Graves' hyperthyroidism. Study-level background: Before any treatment, peripheral blood was taken at the initial diagnosis. General study points: A majority of expanded thyroid clonotypes exceeding 0.001 frequency were likewise present in blood. Ophthalmopathy progression was predicted by the model at less than 71% sensitivity and approximately 72% specificity.

This CDR3 contains 15 residues. V was shortened by 5 bases and J by 1 base, with 9 bases between the two germline ends. Germline V gene lookup returns CDR1 SNHLY and CDR2 FYNNEI. At least ten counts were recorded for this clonotype. Its antigen is not identified. The PBMCs had their origin in roughly 9.8 ml of fresh peripheral blood. Amplification of the TCR beta CDR3 regions used RNA transcripts (as template). The first-round RT-PCR employed HTBI primers together with the Qiagen OneStep RT-PCR kit. A multiplex PCR was then performed as the second round. TCRdb re-analysed the multiplex PCR reads in MiXCR, keeping a single row per CDR3 protein. The table has about 660,000 distinct CDR3 sequences, about 41% seen once.

The chain combines TRBV2 with TRBJ2-6; D gene uncertain. The sequenced sample was peripheral blood. This sequence was found in an adult man with Graves' ophthalmopathy. The CDR3 DNA sequence: TGTGCCAGCAGTCGAACAGATTCTGGGGCCAACGTCCTGACTTTC. As protein: CASSRTDSGANVLTF.